A selection of T cell receptor beta chains follows, all from one sample in a study of T cells in Graves' hyperthyroidism and ophthalmopathy. From the multiplex PCR reads, TCRdb called clonotypes with MiXCR, one entry per CDR3 protein. Counted here are over 150,000 distinct CDR3 sequences, about a sixth occurring once; the ten biggest clones make up approximately 28%. Material for sequencing was blood. Receptors were obtained from a woman aged 50 to 65 with Graves' hyperthyroidism. The CDR3 runs from the conserved cysteine through the conserved F or W. A D gene is named only where the DNA matches it firmly. Rows give clone size only sometimes, using once, few, many, or a class for an expanded clone.

- | TRBJ1-1 | many | TRBV6-2/TRBV6-3 | CASSYGQSNTEAFF | TGTGCCAGCAGTTACGGACAGAGCAACACTGAAGCTTTCTTT
TRBD1 | TRBJ1-5 | many | TRBV20-1 | CSARTGGNQPQHF | TGCAGTGCTAGGACAGGGGGCAATCAGCCCCAGCATTTT
- | TRBJ2-2 | - | TRBV20-1 | CSARAKLASTGELFF | TGCAGTGCTAGAGCGAAACTAGCCAGCACCGGGGAGCTGTTTTTT
TRBD2 | TRBJ2-7 | - | TRBV20-1 | CSVLAGGPSYEQYF | TGCAGTGTCTTAGCGGGGGGACCCTCCTACGAGCAGTACTTC
TRBD1 | TRBJ1-1 | many | TRBV29-1 | CSERTGENTEAFF | TGCAGCGAGAGGACAGGGGAGAACACTGAAGCTTTCTTT
- | TRBJ2-7 | - | TRBV18 | CASSLRETYEQYF | TGTGCCAGCTCACTCAGAGAAACCTACGAGCAGTACTTC
TRBD1 | TRBJ1-5 | - | TRBV12-3/TRBV12-4 | CASSWDRSNQPQHF | TGTGCCAGCAGTTGGGACAGATCCAATCAGCCCCAGCATTTT
- | TRBJ2-3 | many | TRBV7-2 | CASSRQFTDTQYF | TGTGCCAGCAGCAGACAGTTCACAGATACGCAGTATTTT
- | TRBJ2-7 | many | TRBV11-2 | CASSLAGPGYEQYF | TGTGCCAGCAGCTTAGCCGGTCCGGGGTACGAGCAGTACTTC
- | TRBJ2-3 | many | TRBV4-1 | CASSQESRRGYTQYF | TGCGCCAGCAGCCAAGAATCGCGGAGGGGCTATACGCAGTATTTT
TRBD1 | TRBJ1-2 | many | TRBV25-1 | CASTWTGDYGYTF | TGTGCCAGCACCTGGACAGGAGACTATGGCTACACCTTC
TRBD1 | TRBJ2-2 | many | TRBV27 | CASSSPGQGNSGELFF | TGTGCCAGCAGCTCTCCCGGACAGGGAAATTCCGGGGAGCTGTTTTTT
- | TRBJ1-6 | many | TRBV2 | CAFNRVGNSPLHF | TGTGCCTTTAACAGGGTTGGCAATTCACCCCTCCACTTT
- | TRBJ1-4 | many | TRBV2 | CASSYTANEKLFF | TGTGCCAGCAGTTATACTGCTAATGAAAAACTGTTTTTT
- | TRBJ2-7 | many | TRBV27 | CASKGLDEQYF | TGTGCCAGCAAAGGGTTGGACGAGCAGTACTTC
- | TRBJ1-1 | many | TRBV6-1 | CASTPMRGTEAFF | TGTGCCAGCACCCCGATGAGGGGCACTGAAGCTTTCTTT
- | TRBJ2-2 | many | TRBV7-9 | CASSLARGYITGELFF | TGTGCCAGCAGCTTAGCAAGGGGATATATCACCGGGGAGCTGTTTTTT
TRBD2 | TRBJ2-3 | many | TRBV5-5 | CASSVPSGGPEDTQYF | TGTGCCAGCAGCGTTCCTAGCGGGGGGCCGGAGGATACGCAGTATTTT